The next 5 T cell receptor beta chains were all read from a single sample in a study of blood T cells in healthy people across ages (dated by TCRdb to 2013 to 2016). To prepare the library, 5' RACE was applied. For sequencing, an Illumina HiSeq 2500 was employed. The second PCR ran for about 6 to 11 cycles and used a J-beta primer mix along with a sample-barcoded 5' primer. TCRdb cleaned the public reads at Q25 with fastp, built clones with MiXCR and kept in-frame beta chains. Every distinct CDR3 protein forms one entry, paired with its most common genes and DNA. The sample data list about 900,000 distinct CDR3 sequences, and around 68% of these were observed just once. The top ten hold 25% to 35% of the sample. Sequenced input: blood. Every receptor here comes from a young man in good health.

This clonotype appeared a few times. The chain carries TRBV25-1 and TRBJ1-4; a possible D gene is TRBD1 (5 bases). Trimming pared 1 base from V and 12 bases from J, leaving 18 bases between. This CDR3 is 15 amino acids long. The germline CDR1 and CDR2 sequences are MGHDK and SYGVNS. CDR3 sequence: CASSESARPLGELFF. DNA for the CDR3: TGTGCCAGCAGTGAATCGGCCCGGCCTCTGGGGGAACTGTTTTTT.

The chain is built from TRBV9 and TRBJ2-7, with 7 nucleotides matching TRBD1. V trimming: 0 bases; J trimming: 6 bases; junction bases outside the gene matches: 3. This CDR3 has 13 residues. Germline CDR1 reads SGDLS; CDR2 reads YYNGEE. In nucleotides, the CDR3 is TGTGCCAGCAGCGTAGGGAGACAGGGCGAGCAGTACTTC. Protein: CASSVGRQGEQYF.

This clonotype was counted only a few times. J is TRBJ2-5 and V is TRBV28; D is ambiguous. This CDR3 comprises 12 residues. CDR1 is MDHEN and CDR2 is SYDVKM in the germline V gene. Deletions cut 5 bases from V and 5 bases from J, with 9 bases between. Written as DNA, the CDR3 is TGTGCCAGCAGTGGTAGACTGGAGACCCAGTACTTC. Its protein is CASSGRLETQYF.

V usage is TRBV30 and J usage is TRBJ2-4; D is perhaps TRBD1 (6 bases). The DNA end is more similar to TRBJ2-7, so the J call may be wrong. This CDR3 has 14 amino acids. The germline gives CDR1 GTSNPN, CDR2 SVGIG (reference sequence). CDR3 DNA: TGTGCCTGGACGCCGACAGGTCCCTTCTACGAGCAGTACTTC. It codes for CAWTPTGPFYEQYF.

This clonotype came up a few times. The CDR3: CASRPGQYSNQPQHF. CDR3 sequence (DNA): TGTGCCAGCAGGCCCGGACAGTATAGCAATCAGCCCCAGCATTTT. The chain has TRBV7-2 and TRBJ1-5; possible D gene TRBD1, 6 bases. The CDR3 runs to 15 residues. Trimming took off 6 bases at V and 0 bases at J, with 12 bases between the two ends. CDR1 and CDR2 from the germline V gene are SGHTA and FQGNSA.